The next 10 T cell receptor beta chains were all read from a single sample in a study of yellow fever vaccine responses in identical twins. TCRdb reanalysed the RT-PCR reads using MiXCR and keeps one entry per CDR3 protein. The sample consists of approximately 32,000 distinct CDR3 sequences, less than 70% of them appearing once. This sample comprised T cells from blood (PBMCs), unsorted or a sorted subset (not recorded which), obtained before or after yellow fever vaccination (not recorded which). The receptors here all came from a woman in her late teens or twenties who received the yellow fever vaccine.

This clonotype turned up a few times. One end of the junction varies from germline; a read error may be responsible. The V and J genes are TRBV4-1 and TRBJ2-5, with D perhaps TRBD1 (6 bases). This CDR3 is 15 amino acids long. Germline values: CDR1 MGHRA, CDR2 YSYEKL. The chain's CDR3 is CASSQGGQGQATQYF. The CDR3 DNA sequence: TGCGCCAGCAGCCAAGGAGGGCAGGGACAAGCGACCCAGTACTTC.

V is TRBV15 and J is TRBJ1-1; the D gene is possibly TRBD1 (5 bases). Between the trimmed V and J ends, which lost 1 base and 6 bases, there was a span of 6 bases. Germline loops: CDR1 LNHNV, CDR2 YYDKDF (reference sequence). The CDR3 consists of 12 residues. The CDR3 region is CATSRGGAEAFF. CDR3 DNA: TGTGCCACCAGCAGAGGAGGGGCTGAAGCTTTCTTT. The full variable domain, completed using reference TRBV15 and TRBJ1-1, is DAMVIQNPRYQVTQFGKPVTLSCSQTLNHNVMYWYQQKSSQAPKLLFHYYDKDFNNEADTPDNFQSRRPNTSFCFLDIRSPGLGDTAMYLCATSRGGAEAFFGQGTRLTVV.

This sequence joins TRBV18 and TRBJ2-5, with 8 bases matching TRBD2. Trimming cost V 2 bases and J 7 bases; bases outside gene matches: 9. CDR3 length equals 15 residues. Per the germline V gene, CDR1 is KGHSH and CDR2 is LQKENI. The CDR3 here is CASSPIEREISTQYF. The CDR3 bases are TGTGCCAGCTCACCAATCGAGCGGGAGATCTCGACCCAGTACTTC.

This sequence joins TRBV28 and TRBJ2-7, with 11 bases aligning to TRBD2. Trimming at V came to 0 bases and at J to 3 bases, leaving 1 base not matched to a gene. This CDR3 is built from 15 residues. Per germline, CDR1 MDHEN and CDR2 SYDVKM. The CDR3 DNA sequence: TGTGCCAGCAGTTTATGGACTAGCGGGAACTACGAGCAGTACTTC. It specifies CASSLWTSGNYEQYF.

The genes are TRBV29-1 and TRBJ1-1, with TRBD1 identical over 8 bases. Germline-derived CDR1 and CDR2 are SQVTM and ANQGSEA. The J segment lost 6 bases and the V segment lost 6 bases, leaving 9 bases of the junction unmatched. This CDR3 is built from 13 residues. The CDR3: CSVRQGRSPEAFF. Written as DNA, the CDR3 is TGCAGCGTCAGACAGGGGAGATCTCCTGAAGCTTTCTTT.

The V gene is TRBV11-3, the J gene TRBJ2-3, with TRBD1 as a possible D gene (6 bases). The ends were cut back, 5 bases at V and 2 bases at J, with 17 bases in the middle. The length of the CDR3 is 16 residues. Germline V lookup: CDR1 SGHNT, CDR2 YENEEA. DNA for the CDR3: TGTGCCAGCAGCCACTTCATGGGGACATCCACAGATACGCAGTATTTT. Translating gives CASSHFMGTSTDTQYF. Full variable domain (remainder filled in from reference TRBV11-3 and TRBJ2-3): EAGVVQSPRYKIIEKKQPVAFWCNPISGHNTLYWYLQNLGQGPELLIRYENEEAVDDSQLPKDRFSAERLKGVDSTLKIQPAELGDSAVYLCASSHFMGTSTDTQYFGPGTRLTVL.

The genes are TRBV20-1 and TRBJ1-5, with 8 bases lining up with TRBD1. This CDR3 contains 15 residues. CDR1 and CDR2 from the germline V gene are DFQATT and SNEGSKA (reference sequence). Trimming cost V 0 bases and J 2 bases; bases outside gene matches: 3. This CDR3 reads CSARDQGAGNQPQHF. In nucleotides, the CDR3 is TGCAGTGCTAGAGATCAGGGGGCTGGCAATCAGCCCCAGCATTTT.

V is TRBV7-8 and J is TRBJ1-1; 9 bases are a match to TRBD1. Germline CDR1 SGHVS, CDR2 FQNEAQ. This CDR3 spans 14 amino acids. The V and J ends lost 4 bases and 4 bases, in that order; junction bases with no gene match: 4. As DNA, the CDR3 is TGTGCCAGCAGCTCGACAGGGGGTAGCACTGAAGCTTTCTTT. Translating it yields CASSSTGGSTEAFF.

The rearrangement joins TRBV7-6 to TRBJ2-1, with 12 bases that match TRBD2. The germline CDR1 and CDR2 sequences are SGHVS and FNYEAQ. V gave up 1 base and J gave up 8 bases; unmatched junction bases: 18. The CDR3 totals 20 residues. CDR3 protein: CASSLEASGRAFYLRDEQFF. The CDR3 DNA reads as TGTGCCAGCAGCTTAGAAGCTAGCGGGAGGGCGTTTTACCTCCGGGATGAGCAGTTCTTC.

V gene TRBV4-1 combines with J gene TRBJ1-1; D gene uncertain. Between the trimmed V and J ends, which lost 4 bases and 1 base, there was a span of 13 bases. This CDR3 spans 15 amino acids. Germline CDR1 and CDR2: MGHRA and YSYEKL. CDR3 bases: TGCGCCAGCAGCCTCAATGAGGCAGGGAACACTGAAGCTTTCTTT. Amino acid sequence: CASSLNEAGNTEAFF.